These 25 T cell receptor beta chains originate from one sample sequenced in a study of PD-L1 blockade in urothelial cancer. Regarding time point: pretreatment peripheral blood. Profiling relied on immunoSEQ multiplex PCR, and the TCRdb table lists in-frame clones only, not all of them. The data show some 50,000 clones, approximately 88% seen once. Sequencing was performed on PBMCs, taken around atezolizumab (anti-PD-L1) treatment. These receptors were taken from a woman in her sixties with urothelial cancer.

The CDR3 here is CASSAPGVETQYF. CDR3 sequence (DNA): TGTGCCAGCAGCGCACCGGGGGTAGAGACCCAGTACTTC. The chain employs TRBV9 and TRBJ2-5; TRBD2 might be the D (6 bases). This CDR3 has 13 residues. Germline V lookup: CDR1 SGDLS, CDR2 YYNGEE. Trimming removed 3 bases at V and 4 bases at J, with 10 bases between.

This clone was picked up a small number of times. The chain links TRBV10-3 to TRBJ2-1, with 9 bases that match TRBD1. The CDR3 has 14 residues. Germline loops: CDR1 ENHRY, CDR2 SYGVKD. The V and J ends lost 4 bases and 7 bases, in that order; junction bases with no gene match: 5. DNA for the CDR3: TGTGCCATCAGTGGTGGGACAGGGCGGAATGAGCAGTTCTTC. This encodes CAISGGTGRNEQFF.

V usage is TRBV5-1 and J usage is TRBJ2-7; no definite D call. This CDR3 has 13 residues. Trimming cost V 5 bases and J 3 bases, with 12 bases left between them. CDR1 and CDR2 from the germline V gene are SGHRS and YFSETQ. DNA of the CDR3: TGCGCCAGCAGTTGGAGAAACCGCTACGAGCAGTACTTC. Amino acids: CASSWRNRYEQYF.

This sequence joins TRBV9 and TRBJ2-2, with D tentatively TRBD2 (6 bases). V lost 1 base, J lost 6 bases, and 7 bases lay in between. Germline assignment: CDR1 SGDLS and CDR2 YYNGEE. CDR3 length: 13 residues. DNA for the CDR3: TGTGCCAGCAGCGTACGCGGGGCCGGGGAGCTGTTTTTT. It yields the protein CASSVRGAGELFF.

The V and J genes are TRBV5-6 and TRBJ1-5; perhaps TRBD1 as D (6 bases). The V gene's germline CDR1 is SGHDT and CDR2 YYEEEE. The CDR3 is 15 residues long. Trimming stripped 4 bases from V and 4 bases from J, with 15 bases between. The CDR3 DNA reads TGTGCCAGCAGCCGGGGACCCAGGGGAAATCAGCCCCAGCATTTT. Translating gives CASSRGPRGNQPQHF. Full variable domain (remainder filled in from reference TRBV5-6 and TRBJ1-5): DAGVTQSPTHLIKTRGQQVTLRCSPKSGHDTVSWYQQALGQGPQFIFQYYEEEERQRGNFPDRFSGHQFPNYSSELNVNALLLGDSALYLCASSRGPRGNQPQHFGDGTRLSIL.

CDR3 region: CASSGNYEQYF. The CDR3 nucleotides are TGTGCCAGCTCGGGAAATTACGAGCAGTACTTC. The chain recombines TRBV5-4 with TRBJ2-7; a possible D gene is TRBD2 (5 bases). Trimming cost V 7 bases and J 4 bases, with 9 bases left between them. The CDR3 is made up of 11 amino acids. Germline CDR1 reads SGHNT; CDR2 reads YYREEE (reference sequence).

The chain has TRBV5-1 and TRBJ2-3; 9 bases match TRBD1. The CDR3 covers 17 residues. Looked up from germline, CDR1 is SGHRS and CDR2 is YFSETQ. V trimming: 3 bases; J trimming: 5 bases; junction bases outside the gene matches: 13. The CDR3 coding sequence is TGCGCCAGCAGCTCCGGGCCCGGGACAGGGATGATAGATACGCAGTATTTT. Amino acids: CASSSGPGTGMIDTQYF.

V gene TRBV15 combines with J gene TRBJ1-1; 8 bases line up with TRBD1. Per germline, CDR1 LNHNV and CDR2 YYDKDF (reference sequence). The CDR3 is 17 amino acids. The trim removed 2 bases at V and 3 bases at J, leaving 11 bases unmatched. The CDR3 sequence is CATSRRTGITLDTEAFF. CDR3 coding DNA: TGTGCCACCAGCAGAAGGACAGGGATCACCCTGGACACTGAAGCTTTCTTT.

The chain carries TRBV5-4 and TRBJ2-1; tentatively, D is TRBD2 (5 bases). CDR1 is SGHNT, CDR2 YYREEE, per germline (reference sequence). Trimming left V 0 bases short and J 7 bases short, with 5 bases between. The CDR3 spans 12 residues. In DNA, the CDR3 is TGTGCCAGCAGCTTGGGAGGGAATGAGCAGTTCTTC. This codes for CASSLGGNEQFF.

The V and J genes are TRBV19 and TRBJ2-1; TRBD2 matches at 8 bases. The length of the CDR3 is 16 residues. Per the germline V gene, CDR1 is LNHDA and CDR2 is SQIVND (reference sequence). V gave up 7 bases and J gave up 7 bases; unmatched junction bases: 15. In DNA, the CDR3 is TGTGCCAGTAACCTCAGGCGGCTAGCGGGCCCTAATGAGCAGTTCTTC. Translating gives CASNLRRLAGPNEQFF.

J is TRBJ2-2 and V is TRBV4-3; unclear D gene. The CDR3 runs 16 residues. The V end lost 4 bases, the J end lost 4 bases, and 16 bases lay between the germline ends. CDR1 is LGHNA, CDR2 YSLEER, per germline. The CDR3 DNA reads TGCGCCAGCAGCCCTTCGGCGAGGCGGTCCACCGGGGAGCTGTTTTTT. This encodes CASSPSARRSTGELFF.

This rearrangement joins TRBV7-9 to TRBJ1-2, with D perhaps matching TRBD1 (6 bases). V dropped 1 base and J dropped 3 bases, with 9 bases sitting between them. Germline V gives CDR1 SEHNR, CDR2 FQNEAQ (reference sequence). This CDR3 is built from 14 residues. In nucleotides, the CDR3 is TGTGCCAGCAGCTTAGGCCCAGGGGACTATGGCTACACCTTC. Translating gives CASSLGPGDYGYTF.

CDR3 coding DNA: TGCGCCAGCAGTCAACCTCCGGGACTAGCGGAAAGAAGCTCCTACGAGCAGTACTTC. This encodes CASSQPPGLAERSSYEQYF. This chain uses TRBV10-2 with TRBJ2-7; TRBD2 agrees at 11 bases. There are 19 residues in the CDR3. The V gene end was trimmed by 5 bases and the J gene end by 0 bases; junction bases not matched to a gene: 15. CDR1 and CDR2 from the germline V gene are WSHSY and SAAADI.

This clone was recorded only once. The chain carries TRBV28 and TRBJ2-7, with 8 bases lining up with TRBD2. V shed 3 bases and J 3 bases; nucleotides not matched to a gene: 7. The CDR3 is 15 residues long. Looked up from germline, CDR1 is MDHEN and CDR2 is SYDVKM. Written as DNA, the CDR3 is TGTGCCAGCAGTTTTCCGGGTACTAGCGGCTACGAGCAGTACTTC. Its translation is CASSFPGTSGYEQYF.

J is TRBJ2-4 and V is TRBV9; TRBD2 is a possible D gene (5 bases). The CDR3 totals 14 residues. Trimming stripped 3 bases from V and 0 bases from J, with 7 bases between. CDR1 and CDR2 (germline): SGDLS, YYNGEE. The CDR3 DNA reads TGTGCCAGCAGCGCAGGACTAGCCAAAAACATTCAGTACTTC. It is translated as CASSAGLAKNIQYF.

The chain joins TRBV29-1 to TRBJ2-1; 8 bases line up with TRBD2. From germline, CDR1 is SQVTM and CDR2 ANQGSEA. V gave up 7 bases and J gave up 2 bases; unmatched junction bases: 7. The CDR3 is 14 amino acids. CDR3 residues: CSAQRERTYNEQFF. The CDR3 DNA reads TGCAGCGCCCAGCGGGAGAGGACCTACAATGAGCAGTTCTTC.

The chain recombines TRBV5-1 with TRBJ1-1, with 7 bases aligning to TRBD1. The CDR3 sequence is 12 residues long. In germline, CDR1 is SGHRS, CDR2 YFSETQ. Unmatched junction bases numbered 2, after V lost 3 bases and J lost 6 bases. CDR3 sequence: CASSYGQAEAFF. In DNA form, the CDR3 reads TGCGCCAGCAGCTATGGACAGGCTGAAGCTTTCTTT.

The rearrangement uses TRBV7-2 and TRBJ2-5, with no clear D. This CDR3 spans 15 amino acids. Trimming removed 4 bases at V and 0 bases at J, with 12 bases between. Germline V gene data show CDR1 as SGHTA and CDR2 as FQGNSA. In nucleotides, the CDR3 is TGTGCCAGCAGCTCCCAATACGGGTACCAAGAGACCCAGTACTTC. Translating gives CASSSQYGYQETQYF.

This clone was seen just once. This chain connects TRBV19 to TRBJ2-7; 11 bases align to TRBD1. The CDR3 contains 15 residues. From germline, CDR1 is LNHDA and CDR2 SQIVND (reference sequence). The V gene end was trimmed by 5 bases and the J gene end by 5 bases; junction bases not matched to a gene: 8. CDR3 in amino acids: CASSQAGQGAHEQYF. Here the CDR3 DNA reads TGTGCCAGTAGTCAAGCCGGACAGGGGGCCCACGAGCAGTACTTC.

This chain connects TRBV7-8 to TRBJ1-5; 9 bases fit TRBD1. Per germline, CDR1 SGHVS and CDR2 FQNEAQ. Germline trimming cut 8 bases from V and 7 bases from J; bases unmatched to any gene: 12. The CDR3 sequence is 15 residues long. CDR3: CASVIGTGNGQPQHF. The DNA for the CDR3 is TGTGCCAGCGTAATCGGGACAGGGAATGGACAGCCCCAGCATTTT.

This CDR3 is CASSPPGRGPYEQYF. The DNA of the CDR3 is TGTGCCAGCAGTCCCCCTGGGCGGGGCCCCTACGAGCAGTACTTC. The chain couples TRBV28 to TRBJ2-7; the D gene is possibly TRBD2 (6 bases). Per the germline V gene, CDR1 is MDHEN and CDR2 is SYDVKM. Trimming removed 5 bases at V and 2 bases at J, with 16 bases between. CDR3 length equals 15 residues.

The chain links TRBV6-5 to TRBJ2-7; 13 nucleotides align to TRBD2. V gave up 6 bases and J gave up 7 bases; unmatched junction bases: 6. The germline V gene has CDR1 MNHEY and CDR2 SVGAGI. The CDR3 has 14 amino acids. The CDR3 sequence is CASRFGLAGVEQYF. The CDR3 DNA sequence: TGTGCCAGCAGATTCGGACTAGCGGGAGTTGAGCAGTACTTC.

The CDR3 nucleotides read TGTGCCAGCAGCTTCCACTCCACCTACGAGCAGTACTTC. Its protein product is CASSFHSTYEQYF. This sequence joins TRBV5-4 and TRBJ2-7; D is unresolved. Germline loops: CDR1 SGHNT, CDR2 YYREEE (reference sequence). The CDR3 contains 13 residues. V lost 2 bases, J lost 2 bases, and 8 bases lay in between.

The chain recombines TRBV29-1 with TRBJ2-2; 7 nucleotides agree with TRBD2. Germline assignment: CDR1 SQVTM and CDR2 ANQGSEA. CDR3 length equals 16 residues. The junction had 7 bases not matched to a gene; V was cut back by 1 base and J by 2 bases. CDR3 sequence reads: CSVEGRAGSNTGELFF. CDR3 DNA: TGCAGCGTTGAAGGCAGAGCGGGGTCAAACACCGGGGAGCTGTTTTTT.

The rearrangement joins TRBV6-5 to TRBJ2-3; maybe TRBD2 (5 bases). This CDR3 contains 14 residues. Trimming took 2 bases from V and 5 from J, leaving 11 bases between them. Germline CDR1 reads MNHEY; CDR2 reads SVGAGI. CDR3 sequence reads: CASSYAGRGDTQYF. DNA of the CDR3: TGTGCCAGCAGTTACGCTGGCCGGGGAGATACGCAGTATTTT.